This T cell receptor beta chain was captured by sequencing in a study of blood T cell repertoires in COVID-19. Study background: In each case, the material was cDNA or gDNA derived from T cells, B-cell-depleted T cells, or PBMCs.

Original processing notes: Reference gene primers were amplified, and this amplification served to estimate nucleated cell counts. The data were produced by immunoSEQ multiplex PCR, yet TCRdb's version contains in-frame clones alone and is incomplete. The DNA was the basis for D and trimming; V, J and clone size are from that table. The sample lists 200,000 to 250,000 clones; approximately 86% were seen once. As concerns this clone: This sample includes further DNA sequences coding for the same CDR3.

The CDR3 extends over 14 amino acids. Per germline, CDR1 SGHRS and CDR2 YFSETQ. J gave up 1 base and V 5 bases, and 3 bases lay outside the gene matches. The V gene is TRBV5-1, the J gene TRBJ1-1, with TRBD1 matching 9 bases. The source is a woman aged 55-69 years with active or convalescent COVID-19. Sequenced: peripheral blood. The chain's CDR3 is CASSTGQGNTEAFF. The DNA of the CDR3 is TGCGCCAGCAGTACGGGACAGGGGAACACTGAAGCTTTCTTT. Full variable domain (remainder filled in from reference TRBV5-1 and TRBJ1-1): KAGVTQTPRYLIKTRGQQVTLSCSPISGHRSVSWYQQTPGQGLQFLFEYFSETQRNKGNFPGRFSGRQFSNSRSEMNVSTLELGDSALYLCASSTGQGNTEAFFGQGTRLTVV.